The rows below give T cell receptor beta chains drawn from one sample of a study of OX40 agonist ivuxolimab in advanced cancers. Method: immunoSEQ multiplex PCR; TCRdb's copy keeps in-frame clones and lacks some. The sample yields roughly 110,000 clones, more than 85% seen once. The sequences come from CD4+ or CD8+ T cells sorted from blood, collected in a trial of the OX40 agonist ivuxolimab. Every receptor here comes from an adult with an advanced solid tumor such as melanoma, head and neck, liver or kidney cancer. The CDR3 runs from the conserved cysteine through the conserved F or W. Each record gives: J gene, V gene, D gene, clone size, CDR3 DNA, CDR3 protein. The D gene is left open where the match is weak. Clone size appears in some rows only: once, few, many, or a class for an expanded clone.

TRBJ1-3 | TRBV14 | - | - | TGTGCCAGCAGCCTCCTTGGCTCTGGAAACACCATATATTTT | CASSLLGSGNTIYF
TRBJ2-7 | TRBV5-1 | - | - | TGCGCCAGCAGCTTGGAGGGCAGAGTCGGCGAGCAGTACTTC | CASSLEGRVGEQYF
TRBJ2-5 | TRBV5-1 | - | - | TGCGCCAGCAGCTTGGAGGTTAGCGGTGGGCAAGAGACCCAGTACTTC | CASSLEVSGGQETQYF
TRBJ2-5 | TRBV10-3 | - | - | TGTGCCATCAGTACGACGTGGGATAAGGGTCCAGAGACCCAGTACTTC | CAISTTWDKGPETQYF
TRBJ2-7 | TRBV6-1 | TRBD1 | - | TGTGCCAGCAGTGCCGGACAGGGGAGCTCCTACGAGCAGTACTTC | CASSAGQGSSYEQYF
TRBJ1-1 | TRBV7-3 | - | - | TGTGCCAGCAGCAACGCGAACACTGAAGCTTTCTTT | CASSNANTEAFF
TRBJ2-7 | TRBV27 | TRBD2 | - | TGTGCCAGCAGTTTATTTAGCAGCGGGAGTCCGTACGAGCAGTACTTC | CASSLFSSGSPYEQYF
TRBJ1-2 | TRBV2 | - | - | TGTGCCAGCCCCTCTCTTGGTGGGACATTTTATGGCTACACCTTC | CASPSLGGTFYGYTF
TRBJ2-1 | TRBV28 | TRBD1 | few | TGTGCCAGCAGTTTACCCGACAGGGAGATGACCAATGAGCAGTTCTTC | CASSLPDREMTNEQFF
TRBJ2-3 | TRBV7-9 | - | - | TGTGCCCCTCAGGTAATCTCATTTTCAAAAGGCGGTAGCACAGATACGCAGTATTTT | CAPQVISFSKGGSTDTQYF
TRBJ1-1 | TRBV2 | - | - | TGTGCCAGCACCTTCTCGCCGAACACTGAAGCTTTCTTT | CASTFSPNTEAFF
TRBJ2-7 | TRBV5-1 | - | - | TGCGCCAGCAGCCCAGGACAGCTAATTAGCTACGAGCAGTACTTC | CASSPGQLISYEQYF
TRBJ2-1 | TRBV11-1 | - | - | TGTGCCAGCAGCCGGGGAGACCTAGGTACTGAGCAGTTCTTC | CASSRGDLGTEQFF